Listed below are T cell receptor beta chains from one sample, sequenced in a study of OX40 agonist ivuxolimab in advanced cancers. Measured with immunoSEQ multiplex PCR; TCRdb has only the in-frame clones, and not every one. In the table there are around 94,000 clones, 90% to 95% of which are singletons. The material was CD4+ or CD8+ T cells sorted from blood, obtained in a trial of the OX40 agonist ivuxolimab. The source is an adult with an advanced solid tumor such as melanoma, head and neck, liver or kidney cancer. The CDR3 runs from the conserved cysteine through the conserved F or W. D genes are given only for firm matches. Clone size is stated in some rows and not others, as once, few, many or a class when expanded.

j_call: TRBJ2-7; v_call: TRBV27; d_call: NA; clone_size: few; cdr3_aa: CASSSLRLYEQYF; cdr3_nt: TGTGCCAGCAGTTCACTGCGTTTGTACGAGCAGTACTTC
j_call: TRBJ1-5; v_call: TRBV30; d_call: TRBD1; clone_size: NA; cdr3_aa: CAWSYPGGAYQPQHF; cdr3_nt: TGTGCCTGGAGTTACCCAGGGGGCGCGTATCAGCCCCAGCATTTT
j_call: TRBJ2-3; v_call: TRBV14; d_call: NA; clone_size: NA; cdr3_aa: CASSQDPRGAKDTQYF; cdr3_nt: TGTGCCAGCAGCCAAGATCCTCGGGGGGCGAAAGATACGCAGTATTTT
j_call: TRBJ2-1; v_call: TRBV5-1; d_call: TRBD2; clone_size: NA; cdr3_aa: CASSFPSSGPSYNEQFF; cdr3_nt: TGCGCCAGCAGCTTTCCGTCTAGCGGTCCCTCCTACAATGAGCAGTTCTTC
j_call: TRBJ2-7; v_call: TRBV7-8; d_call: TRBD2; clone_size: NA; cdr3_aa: CASSPWTSGSDHEQYF; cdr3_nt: TGTGCCAGCAGCCCGTGGACTAGCGGGAGCGATCACGAGCAGTACTTC
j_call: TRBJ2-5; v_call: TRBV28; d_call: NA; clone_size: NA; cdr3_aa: CASISRGWAETQYF; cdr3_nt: TGTGCCAGCATCTCAAGGGGGTGGGCAGAGACCCAGTACTTC
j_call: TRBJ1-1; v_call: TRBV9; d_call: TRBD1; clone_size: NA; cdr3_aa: CASSDKGASTEAFF; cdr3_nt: TGTGCCAGCAGTGACAAGGGGGCGAGCACTGAAGCTTTCTTT
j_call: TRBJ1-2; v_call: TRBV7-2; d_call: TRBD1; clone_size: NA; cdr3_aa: CASTIRGRGSYGYTF; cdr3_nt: TGTGCCAGCACCATTAGGGGGCGGGGGTCATATGGCTACACCTTC
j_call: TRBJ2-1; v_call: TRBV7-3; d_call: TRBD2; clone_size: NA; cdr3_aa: CASSSLAGQYNEQFF; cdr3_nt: TGTGCCAGCAGCTCACTAGCGGGACAATACAATGAGCAGTTCTTC
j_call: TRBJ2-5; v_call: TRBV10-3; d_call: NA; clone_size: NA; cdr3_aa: CAISEGTDQETQYF; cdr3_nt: TGTGCCATCAGTGAGGGGACGGACCAAGAGACCCAGTACTTC
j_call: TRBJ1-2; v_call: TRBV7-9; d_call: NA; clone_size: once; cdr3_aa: CASSLGDGSNYGYTF; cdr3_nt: TGTGCCAGCAGCTTGGGGGACGGATCTAACTATGGCTACACCTTC
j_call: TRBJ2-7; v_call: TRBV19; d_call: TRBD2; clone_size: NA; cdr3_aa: CASSFQTSGVYGQYF; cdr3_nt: TGTGCCAGTAGTTTTCAGACTAGCGGAGTCTACGGGCAGTACTTC
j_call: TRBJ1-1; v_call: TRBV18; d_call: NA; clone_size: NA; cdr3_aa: CASSPIRGSAFF; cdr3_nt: TGTGCCAGCTCACCGATTAGGGGTTCGGCTTTCTTT
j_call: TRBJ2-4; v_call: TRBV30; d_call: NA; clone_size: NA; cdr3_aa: CAWTSGTNIQYF; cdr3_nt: TGTGCCTGGACTTCAGGGACAAACATTCAGTACTTC
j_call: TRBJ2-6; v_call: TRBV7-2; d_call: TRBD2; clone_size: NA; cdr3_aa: CASSSLGLADGANVLTF; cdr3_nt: TGTGCCAGCAGCTCCTTGGGACTAGCAGATGGGGCCAACGTCCTGACTTTC
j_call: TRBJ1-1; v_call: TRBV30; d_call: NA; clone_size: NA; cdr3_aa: CAWGQNTEAFF; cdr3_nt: TGTGCCTGGGGACAGAACACTGAAGCTTTCTTT
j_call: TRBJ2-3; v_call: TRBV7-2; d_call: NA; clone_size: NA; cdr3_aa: CASSLDIAVVTDTQYF; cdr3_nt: TGTGCCAGCAGCTTAGATATAGCGGTGGTCACAGATACGCAGTATTTT
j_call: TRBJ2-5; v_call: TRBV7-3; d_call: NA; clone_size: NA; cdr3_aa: CASSLGLGAQETQYF; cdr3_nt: TGTGCCAGCAGCTTGGGGCTGGGGGCCCAAGAGACCCAGTACTTC
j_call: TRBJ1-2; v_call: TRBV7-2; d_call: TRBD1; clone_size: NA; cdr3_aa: CASSLGQARYGYTF; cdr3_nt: TGTGCCAGCAGCCTAGGACAGGCCCGTTATGGCTACACCTTC
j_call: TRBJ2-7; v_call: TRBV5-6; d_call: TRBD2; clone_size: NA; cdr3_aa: CASSLTSGRAPQYF; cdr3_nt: TGTGCCAGCAGCTTGACTAGCGGGAGGGCCCCCCAGTACTTC
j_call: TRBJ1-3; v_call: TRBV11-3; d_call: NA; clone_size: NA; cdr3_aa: CASSLGDRIFSGNTIYF; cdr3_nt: TGTGCCAGCAGCTTAGGAGACCGTATCTTCTCTGGAAACACCATATATTTT
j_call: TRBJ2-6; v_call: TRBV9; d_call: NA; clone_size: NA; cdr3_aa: CASSGYASRGIDSGANVLTF; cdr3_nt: TGTGCCAGCAGCGGATACGCGTCGAGGGGGATCGACTCTGGGGCCAACGTCCTGACTTTC
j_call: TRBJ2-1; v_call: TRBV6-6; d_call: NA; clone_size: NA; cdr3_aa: CASRGPHNEQFF; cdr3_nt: TGTGCCAGCAGGGGACCACACAATGAGCAGTTCTTC
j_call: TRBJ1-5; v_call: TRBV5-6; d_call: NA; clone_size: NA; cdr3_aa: CASSLVQNSNQPQHF; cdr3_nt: TGTGCCAGCAGCTTGGTTCAGAATAGCAATCAGCCCCAGCATTTT
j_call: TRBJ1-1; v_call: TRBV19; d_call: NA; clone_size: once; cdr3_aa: CASSMAMNTEAFF; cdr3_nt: TGTGCCAGTAGTATGGCGATGAACACTGAAGCTTTCTTT
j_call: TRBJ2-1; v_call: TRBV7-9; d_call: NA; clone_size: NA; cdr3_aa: CASSAPGLNYNEQFF; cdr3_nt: TGTGCCAGCAGCGCCCCCGGGCTAAACTACAATGAGCAGTTCTTC
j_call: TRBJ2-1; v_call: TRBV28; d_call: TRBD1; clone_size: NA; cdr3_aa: CASITGVSHEQFF; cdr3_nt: TGTGCCAGCATCACAGGGGTTTCGCATGAGCAGTTCTTC
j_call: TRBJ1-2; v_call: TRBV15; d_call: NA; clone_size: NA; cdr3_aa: CATSRGRSNYGYTF; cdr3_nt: TGTGCCACCAGCAGAGGACGGAGTAATTATGGCTACACCTTC
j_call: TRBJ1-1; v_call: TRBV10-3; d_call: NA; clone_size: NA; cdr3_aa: CAISESQDEAFF; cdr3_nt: TGTGCCATCAGTGAGTCGCAAGATGAAGCTTTCTTT
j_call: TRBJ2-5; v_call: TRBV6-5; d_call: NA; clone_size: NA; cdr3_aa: CASTESRSQGTQYF; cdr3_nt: TGTGCCAGCACCGAGAGCCGCTCACAAGGCACCCAGTACTTC
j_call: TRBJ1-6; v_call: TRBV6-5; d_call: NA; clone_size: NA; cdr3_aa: CASSYSGPYNSPLHF; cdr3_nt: TGTGCCAGCAGTTACTCGGGACCTTATAATTCACCCCTCCACTTT
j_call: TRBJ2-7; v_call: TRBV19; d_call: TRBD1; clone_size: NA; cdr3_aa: CASSTGTGHYEQYF; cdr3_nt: TGTGCCAGTAGTACCGGGACAGGGCACTACGAGCAGTACTTC
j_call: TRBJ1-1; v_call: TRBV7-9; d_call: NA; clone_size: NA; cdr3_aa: CASSFPLVVAEAFF; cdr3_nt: TGTGCCAGCAGCTTCCCCCTCGTGGTGGCTGAAGCTTTCTTT
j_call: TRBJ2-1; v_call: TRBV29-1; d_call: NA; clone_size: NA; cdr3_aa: CSVELTVGGREQFF; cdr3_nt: TGCAGCGTTGAACTGACAGTCGGGGGGCGAGAGCAGTTCTTC
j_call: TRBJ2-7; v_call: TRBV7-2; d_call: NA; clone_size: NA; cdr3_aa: CASSSLSGSSYEQYF; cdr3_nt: TGTGCCAGCAGCTCGCTTAGCGGTAGCTCCTACGAGCAGTACTTC
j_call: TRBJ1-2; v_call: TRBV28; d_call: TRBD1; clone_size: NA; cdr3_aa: CASSLSQGASGYTF; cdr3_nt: TGTGCCAGCAGTTTATCACAGGGGGCGAGTGGCTACACCTTC
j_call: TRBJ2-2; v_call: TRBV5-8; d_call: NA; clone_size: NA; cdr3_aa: CASSSRKPGHRATGELFF; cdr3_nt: TGTGCCAGCAGCTCACGGAAGCCGGGACACCGAGCCACCGGGGAGCTGTTTTTT
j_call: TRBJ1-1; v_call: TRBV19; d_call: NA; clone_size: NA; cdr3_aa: CASSATENTEAFF; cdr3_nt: TGTGCCAGTAGTGCCACAGAAAACACTGAAGCTTTCTTT
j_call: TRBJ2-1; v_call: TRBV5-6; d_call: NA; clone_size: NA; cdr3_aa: CASSRTLYNEQFF; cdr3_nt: TGTGCCAGCAGCCGGACTTTGTACAATGAGCAGTTCTTC
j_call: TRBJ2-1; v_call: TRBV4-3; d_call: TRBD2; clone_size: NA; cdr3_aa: CASSPGLAGNNEQFF; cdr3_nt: TGCGCCAGCAGCCCGGGACTAGCGGGAAATAATGAGCAGTTCTTC
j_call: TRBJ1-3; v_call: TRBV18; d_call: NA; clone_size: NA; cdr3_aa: CASSPGTTGNTIYF; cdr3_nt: TGTGCCAGCTCACCCGGGACCACTGGAAACACCATATATTTT
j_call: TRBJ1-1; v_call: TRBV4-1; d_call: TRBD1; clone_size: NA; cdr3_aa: CASSQDRPGGHTEAFF; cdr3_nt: TGCGCCAGCAGCCAAGATAGGCCAGGGGGCCACACTGAAGCTTTCTTT
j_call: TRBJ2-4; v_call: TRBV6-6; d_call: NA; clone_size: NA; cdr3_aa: CASWGRDKNIQYF; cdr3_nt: TGTGCCAGCTGGGGACGGGACAAAAACATTCAGTACTTC
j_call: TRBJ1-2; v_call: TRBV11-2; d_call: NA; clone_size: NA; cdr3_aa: CASSLDKGEGRLYGYTF; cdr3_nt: TGTGCCAGCAGCTTAGATAAAGGCGAGGGGCGATTATATGGCTACACCTTC
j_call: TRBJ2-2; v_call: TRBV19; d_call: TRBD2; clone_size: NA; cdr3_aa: CASSTSGNTGELFF; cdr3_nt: TGTGCCAGTAGCACTAGCGGGAACACCGGGGAGCTGTTTTTT
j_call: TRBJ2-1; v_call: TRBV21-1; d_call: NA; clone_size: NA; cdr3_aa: CASSSSRDDPDNEQFF; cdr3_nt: TGTGCCAGCAGCAGTAGCAGGGACGACCCGGACAATGAGCAGTTCTTC
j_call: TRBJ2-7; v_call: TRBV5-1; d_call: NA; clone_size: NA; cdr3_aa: CASSLGQGRVYEQYF; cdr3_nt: TGCGCCAGCAGCTTGGGCCAGGGGCGGGTTTACGAGCAGTACTTC
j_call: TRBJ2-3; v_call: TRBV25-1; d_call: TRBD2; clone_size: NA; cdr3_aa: CASSEWGGLAGGDTQYF; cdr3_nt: TGTGCCAGCAGTGAATGGGGGGGGTTAGCGGGAGGGGATACGCAGTATTTT
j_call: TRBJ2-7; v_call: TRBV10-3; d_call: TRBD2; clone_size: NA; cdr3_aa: CASEAGGSYEQYF; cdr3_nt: TGTGCCAGCGAAGCGGGAGGCTCCTACGAGCAGTACTTC